This T cell receptor beta chain was identified during a study of fetal regulatory T cell absence and autoimmunity. Study context: The IPEX patients lacked clinical diabetes but had exocrine pancreas autoimmunity.

General study results and limits: Compared with cord blood, pancreas showed oligoclonal TCR enrichment, some clones over 90-fold. Antigen-driven pancreatic autoimmunity before birth in IPEX was inferred from oligoclonal enrichment. TRB gene family usage was broadly similar in cord blood and pancreas.

The CDR3 runs to 14 residues. The germline CDR1 and CDR2 sequences are MNHEY and SVGAGI. The V gene end was trimmed by 8 bases and the J gene end by 7 bases; junction bases not matched to a gene: 12. Repertoires were generated with immunoSEQ multiplex PCR, while TCRdb's copy carries only in-frame clones and drops some. The table has approximately 46,000 clones, roughly four fifths seen once. As for this clone: Its target is not known.

The receptor was isolated from a newborn boy with IPEX syndrome. Sample: cord blood. This chain uses TRBV6-5 with TRBJ2-7; 9 bases agree with TRBD2. CDR3: CASSFAGGPGEQYF. In DNA, the CDR3 is TGTGCCAGCTCCTTCGCGGGGGGGCCGGGGGAGCAGTACTTC.